Presented here are 32 T cell receptor beta chains from one specimen sequenced in a study of blood T cell repertoires in COVID-19. The assay was immunoSEQ multiplex PCR, and TCRdb's table has in-frame clones only and misses some. The data hold just under 350,000 clones, with about nine tenths observed a single time. Sequencing used peripheral blood. The receptors originated from a woman in her 50s with COVID-19, enrolled during active disease.

Only a few counts were recorded for this clone. The rearrangement joins TRBV10-3 to TRBJ2-7; 7 positions agree with TRBD1. V was clipped by 11 bases and J by 6 bases; unmatched bases: 16. The germline gives CDR1 ENHRY, CDR2 SYGVKD. The CDR3 consists of 14 residues. The CDR3 loop is CAASGSDRVPEQYF. The DNA for the CDR3 is TGTGCCGCCTCGGGATCCGACAGGGTACCCGAGCAGTACTTC.

The chain uses TRBV6-1 and TRBJ1-6, with TRBD1 matching over 9 bases. J lost 8 bases, V lost 2 bases, and 7 bases had no gene match. Germline CDR1 reads MNHNS; CDR2 reads SASEGT. This CDR3 region has 16 residues. CDR3 region: CASSERGTGWDSPLHF. The CDR3, as DNA: TGTGCCAGCAGTGAAAGGGGGACAGGGTGGGATTCACCCCTCCACTTT.

This clone was detected only once. This sequence joins TRBV30 and TRBJ1-6, with 7 bases fitting TRBD1. Trimming took 2 bases from V and 7 from J; bases not matched to a gene: 5. The germline V gene has CDR1 GTSNPN and CDR2 SVGIG (reference sequence). This CDR3 has 14 residues. CDR3 nucleotide sequence: TGTGCCTGGAGTACCGGGACAGTAAATTCACCCCTCCACTTT. It yields the protein CAWSTGTVNSPLHF.

This clone occurred a few times. J is TRBJ2-1 and V is TRBV18; D gene uncertain. This CDR3 is 14 amino acids long. V lost 2 bases and J lost 3, with 8 bases in between. CDR1 and CDR2 (germline): KGHSH, LQKENI. CDR3 protein: CASSPTESYNEQFF. CDR3 nucleotides: TGTGCCAGCTCACCAACAGAGAGCTACAATGAGCAGTTCTTC.

The V call is TRBV5-6, the J call TRBJ1-4; maybe TRBD1 (5 bases). CDR1 is SGHDT and CDR2 is YYEEEE in the germline V gene. The CDR3 spans 15 residues. V dropped 4 bases and J dropped 3 bases, with 13 bases sitting between them. The CDR3 sequence is CASSGGLAANEKLFF. Here the CDR3 DNA reads TGTGCCAGCAGCGGGGGACTCGCGGCTAATGAAAAACTGTTTTTT.

The gene calls are TRBV10-3 and TRBJ1-2, with a possible D match to TRBD1 (5 bases). The CDR3 sequence is 15 residues long. V dropped 6 bases and J dropped 2 bases, with 16 bases sitting between them. Germline V gives CDR1 ENHRY, CDR2 SYGVKD. CDR3 amino acids: CAISLVHDRNYGYTF. CDR3 in DNA: TGTGCCATCAGCCTAGTTCACGACAGAAACTATGGCTACACCTTC.

The J gene is TRBJ2-3, the V gene TRBV4-1; possible D gene TRBD2, 6 bases. Trimming pared 0 bases from V and 4 bases from J, leaving 11 bases between. The CDR3 extends over 15 amino acids. CDR1 is MGHRA and CDR2 is YSYEKL in the germline V gene. The CDR3: CASSQDGVAADTQYF. The CDR3 DNA reads TGCGCCAGCAGCCAAGATGGGGTAGCGGCAGATACGCAGTATTTT.

The V call is TRBV5-5, the J call TRBJ2-2, with 16 bases that match TRBD2. The CDR3 runs 17 residues. CDR1 and CDR2 from the germline V gene are SGHKS and YYEKEE (reference sequence). J was trimmed by 7 bases and V by 4 bases; bases with no gene match: 7. This chain's CDR3 is CASSPGLAGGLGGELFF. Here the CDR3 DNA reads TGTGCCAGCAGCCCGGGACTAGCGGGAGGGTTAGGCGGGGAGCTGTTTTTT.

The V and J genes are TRBV28 and TRBJ1-5; the match to TRBD1 covers 8 bases. V shed 6 bases, J shed 6 bases, and the junction held 16 bases outside the gene matches. Germline values: CDR1 MDHEN, CDR2 SYDVKM. The CDR3 has 17 amino acids. The CDR3 sequence is CASSSVQSGGNSQPQHF. The DNA for the CDR3 is TGTGCCAGCAGCTCGGTACAGTCAGGGGGCAATAGTCAGCCCCAGCATTTT.

CDR3 in amino acids: CASSLSGRTYNEQFF. The CDR3, as DNA: TGTGCCAGCAGCTTAAGCGGGAGGACCTACAATGAGCAGTTCTTC. The chain couples TRBV7-9 to TRBJ2-1, with 9 bases fitting TRBD2. The CDR3 runs to 15 residues. The trim removed 2 bases at V and 2 bases at J, leaving 1 base unmatched. Germline values: CDR1 SEHNR, CDR2 FQNEAQ (reference sequence).

The rearrangement uses TRBV6-2 or TRBV6-3 and TRBJ2-1; 7 bases are a match to TRBD1. The J segment lost 9 bases and the V segment lost 4 bases, leaving 6 bases of the junction unmatched. CDR1 and CDR2 from the germline V gene are MNHEY and SVGEGT. This CDR3 spans 13 amino acids. Written as DNA, the CDR3 is TGTGCCAGCAGTTTAACAGGGGCGTTTGAGCAGTTCTTC. The encoded protein is CASSLTGAFEQFF.

The chain has TRBV18 and TRBJ2-5; 15 nucleotides agree with TRBD2. Losses at the gene ends were 1 base for V and 1 base for J; bases not matched to a gene: 7. CDR1 is KGHSH, CDR2 LQKENI, per germline. CDR3 length: 19 residues. CDR3: CASSPLPGTSGRPQETQYF. CDR3 DNA: TGTGCCAGCTCACCACTCCCCGGGACTAGCGGGAGGCCCCAAGAGACCCAGTACTTC.

CDR3 coding DNA: TGTGCCAGCAGCCAGCCGGGACAGATCTACGAGCAGTACTTC. Encoded protein: CASSQPGQIYEQYF. The chain employs TRBV7-9 and TRBJ2-7; 7 bases are a match to TRBD1. CDR3 length: 14 amino acids. Germline CDR1 SEHNR, CDR2 FQNEAQ (reference sequence). Germline trimming cut 5 bases from V and 3 bases from J; bases unmatched to any gene: 7.

This clone appeared a few times. The chain recombines TRBV3-1 (or the pseudogene TRBV3-2) with TRBJ1-4; D may be TRBD1 (6 bases). CDR1 and CDR2 from the germline V gene are LGHDT and YNNKEL (reference sequence). This CDR3 has 14 amino acids. Trimming shortened V by 2 bases and J by 10 bases, and 14 bases separated the two germline ends. The CDR3 sequence is CASSQTTGNAKLFF. CDR3 bases: TGTGCCAGCAGCCAAACTACAGGGAACGCAAAACTGTTTTTT.

The CDR3 spells CSVATGGRRTGELFF. CDR3 nucleotides: TGCAGCGTCGCTACAGGGGGTCGGAGGACCGGGGAGCTGTTTTTT. This chain links TRBV29-1 with TRBJ2-2, with 8 bases fitting TRBD1. The CDR3 consists of 15 residues. Germline CDR1 SQVTM, CDR2 ANQGSEA. J lost 5 bases, V lost 6 bases, and 11 bases had no gene match.

The chain joins TRBV5-1 to TRBJ2-6; the match to TRBD1 covers 11 bases. The ends lost 4 bases at V and 2 bases at J; junction bases unmatched: 5. Germline CDR1 SGHRS, CDR2 YFSETQ. The CDR3 spans 17 residues. Written as DNA, the CDR3 is TGCGCCAGCAGCGCGGACAGGGGGCCCCCTGGGGCCAACGTCCTGACTTTC. This encodes CASSADRGPPGANVLTF.

The V call is TRBV11-2, the J call TRBJ2-5; 7 positions agree with TRBD2. V dropped 5 bases and J dropped 5; count of bases not matched to a gene: 14. Germline loops: CDR1 SGHAT, CDR2 FQNNGV. This CDR3 spans 16 amino acids. CDR3 region: CASSPLAGLVGETQYF. Here the CDR3 DNA reads TGTGCCAGCAGCCCGTTAGCCGGACTAGTGGGGGAGACCCAGTACTTC. The whole variable domain, filled in from reference TRBV11-2 and TRBJ2-5, reads EAGVAQSPRYKIIEKRQSVAFWCNPISGHATLYWYQQILGQGPKLLIQFQNNGVVDDSQLPKDRFSAERLKGVDSTLKIQPAKLEDSAVYLCASSPLAGLVGETQYFGPGTRLLVL.

This CDR3 reads CSVEDWAGDNNANYGYTF. For the CDR3, the DNA is TGCAGCGTTGAAGATTGGGCCGGGGACAATAATGCTAACTATGGCTACACCTTC. The chain recombines TRBV29-1 with TRBJ1-2, with a possible D match to TRBD1 (6 bases). V lost 0 bases to trimming and J lost 0 bases, with 20 bases between them. Germline loops: CDR1 SQVTM, CDR2 ANQGSEA. The CDR3 is 18 residues long.

The chain combines TRBV18 with TRBJ2-1; D is possibly TRBD1 (6 bases). Germline assignment: CDR1 KGHSH and CDR2 LQKENI. This CDR3 contains 15 residues. V was clipped by 3 bases and J by 4 bases, with 13 bases between them. The CDR3 DNA sequence: TGTGCCAGCTCACCTTACCAGGGGCAGTACAATGAGCAGTTCTTC. This sequence encodes CASSPYQGQYNEQFF. The full variable domain, with the rest looked up from reference TRBV18 and TRBJ2-1, is NAGVMQNPRHLVRRRGQEARLRCSPMKGHSHVYWYRQLPEEGLKFMVYLQKENIIDESGMPKERFSAEFPKEGPSILRIQQVVRGDSAAYFCASSPYQGQYNEQFFGPGTRLTVL.

The CDR3 DNA sequence: TGCAGTGCTAGTCAGGAGGGACTAGCGGCATACGAGCAGTACTTC. It codes for CSASQEGLAAYEQYF. The V gene is TRBV20-1, the J gene TRBJ2-7; 11 bases fit TRBD2. Germline trimming cut 3 bases from V and 4 bases from J; bases unmatched to any gene: 8. The CDR3 is made up of 15 amino acids. Germline V gene lookup returns CDR1 DFQATT and CDR2 SNEGSKA (reference sequence).

This rearrangement joins TRBV4-1 to TRBJ2-3; D gene ambiguous. Trimming took 5 bases from V and 4 from J, leaving 10 bases between them. Germline assignment: CDR1 MGHRA and CDR2 YSYEKL. The CDR3 extends over 13 amino acids. CDR3 bases: TGCGCCAGCAGCTTAACGGTCTCAGATACGCAGTATTTT. Encoded protein: CASSLTVSDTQYF.

The rearrangement uses TRBV27 and TRBJ1-1; D remains ambiguous. Germline V gene lookup returns CDR1 MNHEY and CDR2 SMNVEV (reference sequence). The CDR3 runs 15 residues. The V end lost 3 bases, the J end lost 1 base, and 12 bases lay between the germline ends. CDR3 nucleotides: TGTGCCAGCAGTTTCCTCTCGGTTACGAACACTGAAGCTTTCTTT. It encodes CASSFLSVTNTEAFF.

This chain uses TRBV18 with TRBJ2-5; 8 bases are shared with TRBD1. In germline, CDR1 is KGHSH, CDR2 LQKENI. The CDR3 is made up of 13 amino acids. V lost 9 bases, J lost 5 bases, and 8 bases stayed unmatched. CDR3 nucleotide sequence: TGTGCCAGTTGGCACAGGGGGTTGGAGACCCAGTACTTC. It translates to CASWHRGLETQYF.

Here the CDR3 DNA reads TGTGCCAGCAGCCCCCGGGACAGGAAGTCAGAGACCCAGTACTTC. Its protein is CASSPRDRKSETQYF. This chain joins TRBV3-1 (or the pseudogene TRBV3-2) and TRBJ2-5; TRBD1 matches 8 bases. CDR1 LGHDT and CDR2 YNNKEL come from the germline V gene (reference sequence). V was clipped by 4 bases and J by 4 bases; unmatched bases: 8. The CDR3 sequence is 15 residues long.

This clone occurred once. CDR3 region: CASSLAGQSSGNTIYF. The CDR3 nucleotides read TGTGCCAGCAGCTTAGCGGGCCAGAGCTCTGGAAACACCATATATTTT. This chain links TRBV7-6 with TRBJ1-3; unclear D gene. The CDR3 is 16 residues long. The V gene's germline CDR1 is SGHVS and CDR2 FNYEAQ. Trimming shortened V by 0 bases and J by 0 bases, and 9 bases separated the two germline ends.

V is TRBV5-6 and J is TRBJ2-7; TRBD1 aligns across 8 bases. The CDR3 loop spans 12 amino acids. Germline V CDR1 and CDR2: SGHDT, YYEEEE. The V segment lost 5 bases and the J segment 4 bases; nucleotides outside the gene matches: 2. Here the CDR3 DNA reads TGTGCCAGCAGGAGGACAGGGTACGAGCAGTACTTC. Its protein is CASRRTGYEQYF.

This sequence joins TRBV12-5 and TRBJ2-7; TRBD1 aligns across 10 bases. Per the germline V gene, CDR1 is LGHNT and CDR2 is FRNRAP. The CDR3 is 15 amino acids. V lost 6 bases to trimming and J lost 2 bases; unmatched junction nucleotides: 7. The CDR3 reads CASGTGQGFPYEQYF. The DNA for the CDR3 is TGTGCTAGTGGGACGGGACAGGGGTTCCCCTACGAGCAGTACTTC.

The chain recombines TRBV14 with TRBJ2-1; the match to TRBD2 covers 10 bases. The length of the CDR3 is 13 residues. Germline CDR1 and CDR2: SGHDN and FVKESK. The ends lost 10 bases at V and 7 bases at J; junction bases unmatched: 7. The CDR3 is CAIKREGVNEQFF. The CDR3 region has the DNA TGTGCCATCAAGCGGGAGGGGGTGAATGAGCAGTTCTTC.

This chain links TRBV18 with TRBJ2-5; unclear D gene. The V gene lost 0 bases and the J gene lost 3 bases, with 8 bases spanning the gap. The CDR3 is 14 residues long. Germline V gene sequence: CDR1 KGHSH, CDR2 LQKENI. The CDR3 DNA is TGTGCCAGCTCACCACCTACCCGGGAAGAGACCCAGTACTTC. Its protein product is CASSPPTREETQYF.

The chain employs TRBV7-2 and TRBJ1-1; D perhaps matches TRBD1 (6 bases). Germline V lookup: CDR1 SGHTA, CDR2 FQGNSA. The CDR3 contains 14 residues. V lost 5 bases to trimming and J lost 8 bases, with 18 bases between them. In DNA, the CDR3 is TGTGCCAGCAGCCCCTATGTGGGGGGGCGGGAAGCTTTCTTT. This codes for CASSPYVGGREAFF.

The chain carries TRBV7-2 and TRBJ1-6, with a possible D match to TRBD1 (5 bases). Germline assignment: CDR1 SGHTA and CDR2 FQGNSA. V shed 2 bases and J shed 10 bases, with 15 bases lying between them. The CDR3 totals 15 residues. CDR3 nucleotides: TGTGCCAGCAGCTTATTATCCCAGGGAACATCACCCCTCCACTTT. Its translation: CASSLLSQGTSPLHF.

This clone was recorded many times. The chain couples TRBV24-1 to TRBJ1-1, with unresolved D. Germline lookup yields CDR1 KGHDR and CDR2 SFDVKD. The CDR3 totals 19 residues. V dropped 6 bases and J dropped 0 bases, with 25 bases sitting between them. In DNA, the CDR3 is TGTGCCACCAGTCCACCGGGTCCTGCCCGGCGAGTAGTGAACACTGAAGCTTTCTTT. Protein product: CATSPPGPARRVVNTEAFF.